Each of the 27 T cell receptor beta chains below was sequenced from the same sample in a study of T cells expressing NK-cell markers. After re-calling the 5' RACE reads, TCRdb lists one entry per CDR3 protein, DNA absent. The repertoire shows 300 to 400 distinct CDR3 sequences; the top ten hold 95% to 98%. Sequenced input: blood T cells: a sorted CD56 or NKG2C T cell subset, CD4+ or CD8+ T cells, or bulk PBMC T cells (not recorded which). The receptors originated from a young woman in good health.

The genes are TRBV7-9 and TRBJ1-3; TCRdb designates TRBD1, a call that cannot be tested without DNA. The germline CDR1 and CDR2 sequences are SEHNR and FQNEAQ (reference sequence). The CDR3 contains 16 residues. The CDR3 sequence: CASSLGTGASGNTIYF.

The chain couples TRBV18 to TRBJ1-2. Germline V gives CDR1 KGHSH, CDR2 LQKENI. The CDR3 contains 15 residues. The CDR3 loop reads CASSPPGRLEYGYTF.

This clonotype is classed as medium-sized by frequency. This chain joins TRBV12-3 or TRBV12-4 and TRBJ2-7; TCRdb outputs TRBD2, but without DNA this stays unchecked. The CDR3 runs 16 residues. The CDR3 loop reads CASSLYRVTSSYEQYF.

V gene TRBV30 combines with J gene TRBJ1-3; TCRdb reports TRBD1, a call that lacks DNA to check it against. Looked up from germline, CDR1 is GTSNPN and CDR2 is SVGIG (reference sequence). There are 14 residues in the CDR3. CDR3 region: CALKTGSSGNTIYF.

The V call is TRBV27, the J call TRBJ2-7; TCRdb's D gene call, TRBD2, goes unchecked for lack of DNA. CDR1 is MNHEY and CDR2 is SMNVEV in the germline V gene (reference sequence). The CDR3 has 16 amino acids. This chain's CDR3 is CASSLLLAVFPYEQYF.

CDR3 protein: CASRDPRGHQPQHF. The genes are TRBV2 and TRBJ1-5. Germline-derived CDR1 and CDR2 are SNHLY and FYNNEI. The CDR3 has 14 amino acids. The whole variable domain, filled in from reference TRBV2 and TRBJ1-5, reads EPEVTQTPSHQVTQMGQEVILRCVPISNHLYFYWYRQILGQKVEFLVSFYNNEISEKSEIFDDQFSVERPDGSNFTLKIRSTKLEDSAMYFCASRDPRGHQPQHFGDGTRLSIL.

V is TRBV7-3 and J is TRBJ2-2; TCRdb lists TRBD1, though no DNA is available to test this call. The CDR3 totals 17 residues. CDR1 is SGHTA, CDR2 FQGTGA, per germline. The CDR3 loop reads CASSAPPATVNTGELFF. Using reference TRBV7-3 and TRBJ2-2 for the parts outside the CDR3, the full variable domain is GAGVSQTPSNKVTEKGKYVELRCDPISGHTALYWYRQSLGQGPEFLIYFQGTGAADDSGLPNDRFFAVRPEGSVSTLKIQRTERGDSAVYLCASSAPPATVNTGELFFGEGSRLTVL.

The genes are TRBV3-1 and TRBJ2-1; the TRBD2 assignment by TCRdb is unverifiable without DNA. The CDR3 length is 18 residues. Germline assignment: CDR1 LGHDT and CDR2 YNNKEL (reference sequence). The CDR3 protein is CASSQERAGWSSYNEQFF.

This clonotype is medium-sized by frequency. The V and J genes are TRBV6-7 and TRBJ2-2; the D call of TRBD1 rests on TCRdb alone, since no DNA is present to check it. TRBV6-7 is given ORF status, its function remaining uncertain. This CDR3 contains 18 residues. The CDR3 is CASSYSIWTERNTGELFF.

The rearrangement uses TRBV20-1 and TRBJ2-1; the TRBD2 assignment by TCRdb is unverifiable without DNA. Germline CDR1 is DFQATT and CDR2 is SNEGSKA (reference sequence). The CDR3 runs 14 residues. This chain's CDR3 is CSARNAGVGGEQFF.

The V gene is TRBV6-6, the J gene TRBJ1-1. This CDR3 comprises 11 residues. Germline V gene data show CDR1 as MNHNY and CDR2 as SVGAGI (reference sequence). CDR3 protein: CASSGNTEAFF.

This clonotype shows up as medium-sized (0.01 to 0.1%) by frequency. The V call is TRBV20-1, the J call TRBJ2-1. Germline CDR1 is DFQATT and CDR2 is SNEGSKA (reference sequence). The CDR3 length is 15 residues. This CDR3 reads CSARLRGSSYNEQFF.

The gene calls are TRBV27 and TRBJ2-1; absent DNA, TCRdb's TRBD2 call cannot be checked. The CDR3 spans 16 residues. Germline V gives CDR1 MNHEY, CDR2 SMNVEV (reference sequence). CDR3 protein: CASSSKGTSGYNEQFF.

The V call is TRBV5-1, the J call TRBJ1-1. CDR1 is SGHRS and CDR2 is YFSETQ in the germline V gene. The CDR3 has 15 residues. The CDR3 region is CASSSLSRVNTEAFF.

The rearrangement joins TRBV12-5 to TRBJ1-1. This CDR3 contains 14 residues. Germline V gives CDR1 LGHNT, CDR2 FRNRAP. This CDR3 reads CASGLKGSNTEAFF. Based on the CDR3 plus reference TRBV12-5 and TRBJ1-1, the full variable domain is DARVTQTPRHKVTEMGQEVTMRCQPILGHNTVFWYRQTMMQGLELLAYFRNRAPLDDSGMPKDRFSAEMPDATLATLKIQPSEPRDSAVYFCASGLKGSNTEAFFGQGTRLTVV.

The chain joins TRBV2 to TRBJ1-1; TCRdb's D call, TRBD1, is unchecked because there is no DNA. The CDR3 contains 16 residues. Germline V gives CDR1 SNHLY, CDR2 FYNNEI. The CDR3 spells CASSLAWTGENTEAFF.

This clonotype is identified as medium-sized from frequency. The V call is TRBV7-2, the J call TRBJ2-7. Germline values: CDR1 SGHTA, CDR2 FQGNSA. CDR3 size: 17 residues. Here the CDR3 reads CASSFTNSYHLIYEQYF.

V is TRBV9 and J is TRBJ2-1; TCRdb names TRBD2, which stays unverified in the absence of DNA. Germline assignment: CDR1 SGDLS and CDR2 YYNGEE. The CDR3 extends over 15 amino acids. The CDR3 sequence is CASSVPGLAESEQFF.

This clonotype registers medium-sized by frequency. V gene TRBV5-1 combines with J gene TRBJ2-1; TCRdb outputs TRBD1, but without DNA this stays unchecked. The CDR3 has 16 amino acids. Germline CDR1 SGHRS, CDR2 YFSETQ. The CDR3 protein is CASSLPGGISYNEQFF.

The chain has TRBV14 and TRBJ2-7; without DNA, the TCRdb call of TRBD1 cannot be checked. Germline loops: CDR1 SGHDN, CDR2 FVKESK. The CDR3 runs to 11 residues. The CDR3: CASSDRYEQYF.

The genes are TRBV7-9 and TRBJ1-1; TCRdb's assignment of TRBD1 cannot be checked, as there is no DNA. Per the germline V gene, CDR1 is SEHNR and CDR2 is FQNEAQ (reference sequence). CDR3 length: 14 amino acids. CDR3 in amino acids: CASSLPLREGEAFF.

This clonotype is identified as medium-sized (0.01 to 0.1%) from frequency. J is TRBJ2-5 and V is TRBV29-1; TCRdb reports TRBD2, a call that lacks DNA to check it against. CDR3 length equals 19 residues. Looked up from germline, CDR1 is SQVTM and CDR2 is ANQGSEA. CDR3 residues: CSVEGGLAGSILRQETQYF.

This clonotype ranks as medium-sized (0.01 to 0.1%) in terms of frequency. This CDR3 is CASSLFPGGASTDTQYF. The genes are TRBV5-1 and TRBJ2-3; the D call from TCRdb, TRBD2, cannot be confirmed without DNA. CDR1 and CDR2 from the germline V gene are SGHRS and YFSETQ. The CDR3 runs to 17 residues.

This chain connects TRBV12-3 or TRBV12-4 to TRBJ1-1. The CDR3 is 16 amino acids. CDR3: CASSLDLRGMNTEAFF.

The CDR3 protein is CASRASVGPLFETQYF. This chain connects TRBV7-9 to TRBJ2-5; absent DNA, TCRdb's TRBD1 call cannot be checked. Germline-derived CDR1 and CDR2 are SEHNR and FQNEAQ (reference sequence). The CDR3 length is 16 residues.

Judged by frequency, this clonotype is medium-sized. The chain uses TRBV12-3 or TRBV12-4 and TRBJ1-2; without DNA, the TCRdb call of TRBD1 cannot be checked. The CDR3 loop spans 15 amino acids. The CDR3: CASSLNARSDYGYTF.

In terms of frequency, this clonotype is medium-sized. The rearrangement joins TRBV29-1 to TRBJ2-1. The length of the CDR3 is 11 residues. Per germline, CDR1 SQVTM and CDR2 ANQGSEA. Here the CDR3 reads CSVHGYNEQFF.